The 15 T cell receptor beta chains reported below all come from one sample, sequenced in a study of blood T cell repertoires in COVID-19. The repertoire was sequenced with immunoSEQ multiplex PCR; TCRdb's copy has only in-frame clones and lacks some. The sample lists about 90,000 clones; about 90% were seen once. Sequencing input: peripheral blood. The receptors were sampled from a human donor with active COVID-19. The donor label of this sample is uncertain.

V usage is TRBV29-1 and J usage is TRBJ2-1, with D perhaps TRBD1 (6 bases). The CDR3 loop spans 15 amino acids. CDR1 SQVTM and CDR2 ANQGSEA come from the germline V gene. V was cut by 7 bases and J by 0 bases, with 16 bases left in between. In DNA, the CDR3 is TGCAGCGCTACCTACTGGGACACCTCCTACAATGAGCAGTTCTTC. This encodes CSATYWDTSYNEQFF.

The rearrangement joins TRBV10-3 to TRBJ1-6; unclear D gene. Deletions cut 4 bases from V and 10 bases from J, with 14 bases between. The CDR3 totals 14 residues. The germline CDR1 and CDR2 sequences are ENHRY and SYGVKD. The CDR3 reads CAISAEGSGSPLHF. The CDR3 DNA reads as TGTGCCATCAGTGCCGAGGGCTCAGGATCACCCCTCCACTTT.

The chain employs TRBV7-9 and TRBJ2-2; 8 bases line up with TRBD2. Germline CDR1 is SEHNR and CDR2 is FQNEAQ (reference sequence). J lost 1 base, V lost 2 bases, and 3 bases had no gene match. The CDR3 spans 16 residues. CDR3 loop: CASSLRGLENTGELFF. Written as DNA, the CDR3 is TGTGCCAGCAGCTTAAGGGGACTAGAGAACACCGGGGAGCTGTTTTTT.

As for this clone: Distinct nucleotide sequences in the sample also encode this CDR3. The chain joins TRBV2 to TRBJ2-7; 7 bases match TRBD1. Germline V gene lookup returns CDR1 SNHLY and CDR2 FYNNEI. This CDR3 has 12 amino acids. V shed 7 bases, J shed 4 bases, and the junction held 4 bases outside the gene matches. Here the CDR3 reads CASTGTAYEQYF. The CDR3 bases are TGTGCCAGCACCGGGACAGCTTACGAGCAGTACTTC.

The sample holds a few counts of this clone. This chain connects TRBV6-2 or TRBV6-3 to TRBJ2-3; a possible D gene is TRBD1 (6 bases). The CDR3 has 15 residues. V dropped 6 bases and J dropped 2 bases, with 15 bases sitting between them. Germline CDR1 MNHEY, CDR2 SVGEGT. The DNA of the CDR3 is TGTGCCAGCAGCCGTCTTGAGGGGGACACAGATACGCAGTATTTT. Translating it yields CASSRLEGDTDTQYF.

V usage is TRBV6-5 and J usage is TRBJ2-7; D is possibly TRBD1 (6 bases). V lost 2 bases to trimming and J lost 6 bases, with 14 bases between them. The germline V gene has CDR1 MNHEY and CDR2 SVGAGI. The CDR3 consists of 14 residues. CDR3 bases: TGTGCCAGCAGTTACGGTAGGGGGACGGCCGAGCAGTACTTC. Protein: CASSYGRGTAEQYF.

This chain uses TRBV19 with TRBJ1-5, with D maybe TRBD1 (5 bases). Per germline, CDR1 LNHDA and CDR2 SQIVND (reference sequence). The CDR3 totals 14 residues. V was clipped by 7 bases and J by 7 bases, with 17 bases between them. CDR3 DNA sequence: TGTGCCAGTACTAAGGAACAGGTCGGACAGCCCCAGCATTTT. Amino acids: CASTKEQVGQPQHF. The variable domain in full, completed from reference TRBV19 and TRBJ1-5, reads DGGITQSPKYLFRKEGQNVTLSCEQNLNHDAMYWYRQDPGQGLRLIYYSQIVNDFQKGDIAEGYSVSREKKESFPLTVTSAQKNPTAFYLCASTKEQVGQPQHFGDGTRLSIL.

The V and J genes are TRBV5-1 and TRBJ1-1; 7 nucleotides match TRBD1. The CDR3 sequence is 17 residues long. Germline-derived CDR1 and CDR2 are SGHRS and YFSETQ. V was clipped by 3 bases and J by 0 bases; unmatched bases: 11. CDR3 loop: CASSSRLPGQLNTEAFF. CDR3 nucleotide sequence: TGCGCCAGCAGCTCTCGCCTTCCGGGACAGTTGAACACTGAAGCTTTCTTT.

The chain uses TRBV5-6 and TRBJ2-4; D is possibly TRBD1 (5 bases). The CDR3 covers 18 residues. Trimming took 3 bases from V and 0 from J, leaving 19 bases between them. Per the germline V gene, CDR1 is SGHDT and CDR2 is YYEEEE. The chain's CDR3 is CASSSPLRQSLAKNIQYF. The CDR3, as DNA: TGTGCCAGCAGCTCCCCCTTACGACAGAGTCTAGCCAAAAACATTCAGTACTTC.

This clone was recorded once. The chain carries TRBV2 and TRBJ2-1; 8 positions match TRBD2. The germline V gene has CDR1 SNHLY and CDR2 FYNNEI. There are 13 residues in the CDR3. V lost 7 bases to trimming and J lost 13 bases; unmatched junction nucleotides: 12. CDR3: CASKQAGGREQFF. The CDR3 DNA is TGTGCCAGCAAGCAGGCGGGGGGACGTGAACAGTTCTTC.

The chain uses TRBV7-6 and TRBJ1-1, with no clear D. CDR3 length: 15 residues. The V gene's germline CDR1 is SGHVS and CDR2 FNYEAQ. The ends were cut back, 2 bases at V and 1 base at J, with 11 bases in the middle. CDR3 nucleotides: TGTGCCAGCAGCTTATCCCGGGGTTCGAACACTGAAGCTTTCTTT. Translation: CASSLSRGSNTEAFF.

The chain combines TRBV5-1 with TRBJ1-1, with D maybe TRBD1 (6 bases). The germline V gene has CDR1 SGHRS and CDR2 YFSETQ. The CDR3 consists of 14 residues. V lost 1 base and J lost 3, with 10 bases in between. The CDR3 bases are TGCGCCAGCAGCTTGTCGGGGGGCTACACTGAAGCTTTCTTT. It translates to CASSLSGGYTEAFF.

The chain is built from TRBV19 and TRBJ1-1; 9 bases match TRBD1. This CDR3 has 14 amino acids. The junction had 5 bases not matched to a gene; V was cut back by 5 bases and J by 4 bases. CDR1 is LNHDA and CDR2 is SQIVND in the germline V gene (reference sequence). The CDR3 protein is CASSHRGRTTEAFF. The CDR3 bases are TGTGCCAGTAGTCACAGGGGGCGGACCACTGAAGCTTTCTTT.

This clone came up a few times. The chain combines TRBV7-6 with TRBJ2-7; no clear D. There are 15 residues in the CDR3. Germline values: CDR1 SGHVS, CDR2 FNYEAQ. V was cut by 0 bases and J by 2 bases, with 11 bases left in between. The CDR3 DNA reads TGTGCCAGCAGCTTAGCTAGCTCAAGAACCTACGAGCAGTACTTC. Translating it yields CASSLASSRTYEQYF.

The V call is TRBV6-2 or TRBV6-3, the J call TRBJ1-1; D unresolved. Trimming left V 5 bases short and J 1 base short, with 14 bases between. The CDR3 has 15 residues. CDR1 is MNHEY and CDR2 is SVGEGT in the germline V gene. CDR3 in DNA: TGTGCCAGCAGTCTCCAGCCGGCGGCGAACACTGAAGCTTTCTTT. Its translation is CASSLQPAANTEAFF.